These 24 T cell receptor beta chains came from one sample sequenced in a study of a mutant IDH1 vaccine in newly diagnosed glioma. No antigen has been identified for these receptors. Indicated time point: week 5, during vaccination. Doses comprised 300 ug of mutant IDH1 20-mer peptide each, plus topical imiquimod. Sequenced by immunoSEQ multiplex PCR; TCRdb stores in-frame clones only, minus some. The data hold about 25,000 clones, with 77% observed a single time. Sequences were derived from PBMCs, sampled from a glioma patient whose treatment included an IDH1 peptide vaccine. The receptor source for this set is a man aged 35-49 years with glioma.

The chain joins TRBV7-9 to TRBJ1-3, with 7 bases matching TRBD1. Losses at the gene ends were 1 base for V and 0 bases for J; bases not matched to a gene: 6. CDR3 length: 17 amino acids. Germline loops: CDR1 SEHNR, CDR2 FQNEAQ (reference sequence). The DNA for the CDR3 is TGTGCCAGCAGCTTAGGAGGAGGGGGCCGCTCTGGAAACACCATATATTTT. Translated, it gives CASSLGGGGRSGNTIYF.

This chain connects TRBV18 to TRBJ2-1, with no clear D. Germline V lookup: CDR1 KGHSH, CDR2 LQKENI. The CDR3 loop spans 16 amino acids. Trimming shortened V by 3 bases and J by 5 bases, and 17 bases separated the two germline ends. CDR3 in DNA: TGTGCCAGCTCACCCAGTTCTGGGTCCTTAAACAATGAGCAGTTCTTC. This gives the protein CASSPSSGSLNNEQFF.

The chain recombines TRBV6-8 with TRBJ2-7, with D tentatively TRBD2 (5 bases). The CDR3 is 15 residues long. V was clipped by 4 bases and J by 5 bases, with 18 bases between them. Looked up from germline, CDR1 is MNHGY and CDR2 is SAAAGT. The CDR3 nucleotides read TGTGCCAGCAGTTCCCCGAGGGCCGATCTAGACGAGCAGTACTTC. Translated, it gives CASSSPRADLDEQYF.

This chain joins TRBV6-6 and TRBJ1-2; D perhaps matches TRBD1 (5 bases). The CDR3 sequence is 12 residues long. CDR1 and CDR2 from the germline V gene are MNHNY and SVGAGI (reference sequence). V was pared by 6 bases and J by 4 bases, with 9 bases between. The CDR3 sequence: CASSRDGYGYTF. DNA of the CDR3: TGTGCCAGCAGCCGGGACGGCTATGGCTACACCTTC.

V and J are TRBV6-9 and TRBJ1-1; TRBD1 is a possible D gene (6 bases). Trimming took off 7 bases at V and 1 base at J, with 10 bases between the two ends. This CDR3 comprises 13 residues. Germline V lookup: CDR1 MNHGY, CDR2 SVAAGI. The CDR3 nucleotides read TGTGCCAGCAATCTACAGGGGAACACTGAAGCTTTCTTT. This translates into CASNLQGNTEAFF.

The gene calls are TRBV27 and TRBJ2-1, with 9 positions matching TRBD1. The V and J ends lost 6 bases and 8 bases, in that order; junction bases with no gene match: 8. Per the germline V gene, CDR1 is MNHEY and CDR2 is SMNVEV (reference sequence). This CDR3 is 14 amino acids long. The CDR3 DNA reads TGTGCCAGCAGACCCCGGGACAGGGACGATGAGCAGTTCTTC. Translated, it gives CASRPRDRDDEQFF.

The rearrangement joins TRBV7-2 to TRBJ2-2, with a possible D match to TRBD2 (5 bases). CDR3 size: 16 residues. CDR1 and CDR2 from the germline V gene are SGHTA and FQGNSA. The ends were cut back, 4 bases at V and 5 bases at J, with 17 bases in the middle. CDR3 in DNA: TGTGCCAGCAGCTCCCCCGAGGGAAACCCGACCGGGGAGCTGTTTTTT. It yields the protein CASSSPEGNPTGELFF. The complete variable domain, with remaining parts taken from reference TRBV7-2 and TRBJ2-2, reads GAGVSQSPSNKVTEKGKDVELRCDPISGHTALYWYRQSLGQGLEFLIYFQGNSAPDKSGLPSDRFSAERTGGSVSTLTIQRTQQEDSAVYLCASSSPEGNPTGELFFGEGSRLTVL.

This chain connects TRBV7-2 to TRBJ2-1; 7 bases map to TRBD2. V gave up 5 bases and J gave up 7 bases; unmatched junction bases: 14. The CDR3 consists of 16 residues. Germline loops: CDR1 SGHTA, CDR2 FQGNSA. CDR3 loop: CASSPRGGGSGNEQFF. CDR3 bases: TGTGCCAGCAGCCCGAGGGGAGGCGGGAGCGGGAATGAGCAGTTCTTC.

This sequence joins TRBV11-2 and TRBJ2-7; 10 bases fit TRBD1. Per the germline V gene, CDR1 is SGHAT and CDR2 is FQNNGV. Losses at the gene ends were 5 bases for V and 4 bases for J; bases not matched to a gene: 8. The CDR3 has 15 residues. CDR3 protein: CASSTSTGGGYEQYF. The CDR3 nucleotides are TGTGCCAGCAGCACTTCGACAGGGGGCGGGTACGAGCAGTACTTC.

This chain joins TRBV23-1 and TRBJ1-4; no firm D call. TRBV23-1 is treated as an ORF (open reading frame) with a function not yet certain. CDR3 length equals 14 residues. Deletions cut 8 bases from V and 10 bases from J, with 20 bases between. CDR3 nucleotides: TGCGCCAGCCCCCGTGACGAGGTGTGGGGAAAACTGTTTTTT. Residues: CASPRDEVWGKLFF.

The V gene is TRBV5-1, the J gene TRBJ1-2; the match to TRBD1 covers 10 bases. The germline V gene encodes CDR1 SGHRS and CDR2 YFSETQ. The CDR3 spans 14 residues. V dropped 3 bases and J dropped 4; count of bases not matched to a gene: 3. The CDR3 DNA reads TGCGCCAGCAGCTGGGACAGGGGAACCTATGGCTACACCTTC. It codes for CASSWDRGTYGYTF.

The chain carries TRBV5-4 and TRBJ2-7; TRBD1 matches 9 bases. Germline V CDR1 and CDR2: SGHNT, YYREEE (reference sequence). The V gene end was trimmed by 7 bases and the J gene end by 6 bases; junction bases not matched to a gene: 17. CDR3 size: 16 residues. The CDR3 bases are TGTGCCAGCGTACCGCAAATTCCGGGACAGGGATGCGAGCAGTACGTC. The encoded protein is CASVPQIPGQGCEQYV.

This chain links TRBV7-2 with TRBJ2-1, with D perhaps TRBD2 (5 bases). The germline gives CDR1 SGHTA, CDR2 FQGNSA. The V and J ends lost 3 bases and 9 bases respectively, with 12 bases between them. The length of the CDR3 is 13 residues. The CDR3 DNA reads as TGTGCCAGCAGCTTTGCAGGTCGGGGTGAGCAGTTCTTC. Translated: CASSFAGRGEQFF.

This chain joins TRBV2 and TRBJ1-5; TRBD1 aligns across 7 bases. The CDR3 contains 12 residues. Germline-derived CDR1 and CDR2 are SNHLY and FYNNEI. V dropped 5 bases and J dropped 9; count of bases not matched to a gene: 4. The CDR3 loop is CASSTGAAPQHF. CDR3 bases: TGTGCCAGCAGTACAGGGGCAGCGCCCCAGCATTTT.

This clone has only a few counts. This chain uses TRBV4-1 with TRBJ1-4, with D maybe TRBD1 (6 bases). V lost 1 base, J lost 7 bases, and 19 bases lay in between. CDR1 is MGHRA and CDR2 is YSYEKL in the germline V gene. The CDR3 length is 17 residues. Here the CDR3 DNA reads TGCGCCAGCAGCCAAGTTGGGCGGGGGCGGTCGGGTGAAAAACTGTTTTTT. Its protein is CASSQVGRGRSGEKLFF.

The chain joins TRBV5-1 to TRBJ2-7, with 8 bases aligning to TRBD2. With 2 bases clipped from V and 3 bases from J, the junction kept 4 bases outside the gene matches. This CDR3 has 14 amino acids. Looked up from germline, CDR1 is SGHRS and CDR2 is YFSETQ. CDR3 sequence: CASSFDLAGYEQYF. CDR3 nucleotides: TGCGCCAGCAGCTTCGATCTAGCGGGCTACGAGCAGTACTTC.

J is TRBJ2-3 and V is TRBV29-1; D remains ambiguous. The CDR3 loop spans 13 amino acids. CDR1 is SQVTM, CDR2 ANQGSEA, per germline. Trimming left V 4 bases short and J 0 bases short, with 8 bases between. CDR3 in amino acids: CSVGAQSTDTQYF. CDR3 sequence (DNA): TGCAGCGTTGGAGCCCAGAGCACAGATACGCAGTATTTT.

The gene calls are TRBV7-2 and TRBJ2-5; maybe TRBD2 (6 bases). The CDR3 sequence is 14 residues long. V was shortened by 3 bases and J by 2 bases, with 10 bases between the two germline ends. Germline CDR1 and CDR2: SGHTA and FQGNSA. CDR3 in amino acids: CASSFSGKQETQYF. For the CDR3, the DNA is TGTGCCAGCAGCTTTAGCGGAAAGCAAGAGACCCAGTACTTC.

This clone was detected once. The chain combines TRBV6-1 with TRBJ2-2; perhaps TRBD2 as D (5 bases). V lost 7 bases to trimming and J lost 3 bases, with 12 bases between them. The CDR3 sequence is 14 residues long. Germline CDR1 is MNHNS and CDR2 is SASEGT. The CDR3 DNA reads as TGTGCCAGCACCTTGGACTCTTACACCGGGGAGCTGTTTTTT. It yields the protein CASTLDSYTGELFF.

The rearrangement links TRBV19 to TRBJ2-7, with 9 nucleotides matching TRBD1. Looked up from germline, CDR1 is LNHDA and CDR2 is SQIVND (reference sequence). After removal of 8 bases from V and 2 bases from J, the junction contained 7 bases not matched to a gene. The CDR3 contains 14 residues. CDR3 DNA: TGTGCCAGTCAGGGGGGACAGGGACCCTACGAGCAGTACTTC. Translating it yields CASQGGQGPYEQYF.

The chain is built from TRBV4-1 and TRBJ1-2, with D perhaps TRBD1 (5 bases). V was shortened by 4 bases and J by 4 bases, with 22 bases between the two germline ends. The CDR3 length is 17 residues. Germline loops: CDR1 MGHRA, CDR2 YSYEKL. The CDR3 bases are TGCGCCAGCAGCCGCTCGACAGACGACCGACTTGCCTATGGCTACACCTTC. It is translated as CASSRSTDDRLAYGYTF.

CDR3 sequence: CASSSGLAASTDTQYF. In DNA form, the CDR3 reads TGTGCCAGCAGCTCCGGACTAGCGGCTAGCACAGATACGCAGTATTTT. V is TRBV7-9 and J is TRBJ2-3, with 10 bases matching TRBD2. The CDR3 length is 16 residues. V trimming: 4 bases; J trimming: 0 bases; junction bases outside the gene matches: 4. Germline values: CDR1 SEHNR, CDR2 FQNEAQ (reference sequence).

This CDR3 is CASSSGGRNEQFF. CDR3 coding DNA: TGTGCCAGCAGCTCGGGCGGGAGAAATGAGCAGTTCTTC. The chain is built from TRBV11-3 and TRBJ2-1, with 7 bases that match TRBD2. Germline loops: CDR1 SGHNT, CDR2 YENEEA. V gave up 4 bases and J gave up 7 bases; unmatched junction bases: 4. The CDR3 is 13 amino acids.

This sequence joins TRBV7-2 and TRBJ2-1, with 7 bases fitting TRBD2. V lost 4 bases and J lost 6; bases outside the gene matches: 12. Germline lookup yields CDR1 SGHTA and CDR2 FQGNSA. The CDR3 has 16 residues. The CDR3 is CASSYHVGREFNEQFF. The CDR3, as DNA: TGTGCCAGCAGCTACCATGTAGGGCGGGAGTTCAATGAGCAGTTCTTC.